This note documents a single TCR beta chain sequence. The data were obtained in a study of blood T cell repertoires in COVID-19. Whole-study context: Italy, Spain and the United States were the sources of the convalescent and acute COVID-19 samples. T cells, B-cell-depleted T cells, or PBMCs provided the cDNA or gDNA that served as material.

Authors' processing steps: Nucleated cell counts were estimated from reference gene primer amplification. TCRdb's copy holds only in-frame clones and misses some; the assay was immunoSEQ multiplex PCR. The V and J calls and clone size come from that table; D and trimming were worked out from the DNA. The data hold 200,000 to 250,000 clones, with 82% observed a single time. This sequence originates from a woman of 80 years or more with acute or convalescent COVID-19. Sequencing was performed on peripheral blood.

CDR3 nucleotides: TGCGCCAGCAGCCAAGGGACTAGGGGAGATACGCAGTATTTT. Amino acids: CASSQGTRGDTQYF. The genes are TRBV5-1 and TRBJ2-3, with 8 bases lining up with TRBD2. V dropped 4 bases and J dropped 5; count of bases not matched to a gene: 6. This CDR3 has 14 amino acids. CDR1 SGHRS and CDR2 YFSETQ come from the germline V gene.